A selection of T cell receptor beta chains follows, all from one sample in a study of blood T cells in healthy people across ages. TCRdb re-derived calls from the 5' RACE reads in MiXCR, one entry per CDR3 protein. The data show about 1.4 million distinct CDR3 sequences, with approximately 60% seen just once and over 5% held by the top ten. Sequenced: blood. Receptors were obtained from a man aged 18 to 30 in good health. CDR3s include the opening cysteine and the closing phenylalanine or tryptophan. Fields, in order: D gene, J gene, V gene, clone size, CDR3 protein, CDR3 DNA. A D gene is named only where the DNA matches it firmly. Expanded clones get a size class; other rows say once, few or many, or leave the size out.

>.|TRBJ1-5|TRBV20-1|.
CSATYSNQPQHF
TGCAGTGCAACGTATAGCAATCAGCCCCAGCATTTT
>.|TRBJ2-1|TRBV4-3|few
CASSPLGHWNNEQFF
TGCGCCAGCAGCCCTCTGGGGCATTGGAACAATGAGCAGTTCTTC
>TRBD1|TRBJ1-4|TRBV6-5|.
CASSRQGGGRDEKLFF
TGTGCCAGCAGCCGACAGGGAGGAGGGAGAGATGAAAAACTGTTTTTT
>TRBD2|TRBJ2-7|TRBV15|.
CATSTGLGRVYEQYF
TGTGCCACCAGCACCGGACTAGGACGGGTCTACGAGCAGTACTTC
>TRBD2|TRBJ2-1|TRBV4-2|few
CASSHPTSGPSYNEQFF
TGTGCCAGCAGCCACCCGACTAGCGGGCCTTCCTACAATGAGCAGTTCTTC
>.|TRBJ2-7|TRBV20-1|.
CSAAAKEGGSYEQYF
TGCAGTGCTGCCGCCAAGGAAGGGGGCTCCTACGAGCAGTACTTC
>.|TRBJ1-6|TRBV4-1|.
CASSQGPGFTSPLHF
TGCGCCAGCAGCCAAGGCCCAGGGTTTACTTCACCCCTCCACTTT
>.|TRBJ2-7|TRBV3-1|.
CASIPGSGYEQYF
TGTGCCAGCATCCCCGGGTCCGGCTACGAGCAGTACTTC
>TRBD1|TRBJ1-1|TRBV13|.
CASSQGGLDTEAFF
TGTGCCAGCAGTCAAGGGGGCTTGGACACTGAAGCTTTCTTT
>.|TRBJ2-1|TRBV20-1|few
CSAIRYNEQFF
TGCAGTGCTATACGTTACAATGAGCAGTTCTTC
>TRBD1|TRBJ2-1|TRBV2|.
CASSGFSTGRDEQFF
TGTGCCAGCAGCGGTTTTTCGACAGGGCGCGATGAGCAGTTCTTC
>.|TRBJ2-4|TRBV6-2/TRBV6-3|few
CASSYPEQGENIQYF
TGTGCCAGCAGTTACCCTGAACAGGGAGAAAACATTCAGTACTTC
>TRBD1|TRBJ1-1|TRBV18|once
CASSPPSQGGNTEAFF
TGTGCCAGCTCACCACCGTCACAGGGGGGGAACACTGAAGCTTTCTTT
>TRBD2|TRBJ2-3|TRBV20-1|.
CSASGLVGYYTDTQYF
TGCAGTGCTAGCGGACTAGTGGGGTACTACACAGATACGCAGTATTTT
>TRBD2|TRBJ2-5|TRBV7-2|.
CAGSSGAGSQETQYF
TGTGCCGGCAGCTCCGGAGCGGGGAGCCAAGAGACCCAGTACTTC
>.|TRBJ2-1|TRBV6-5|.
CASSYRPNNEQFF
TGTGCCAGCAGTTACAGGCCCAACAATGAGCAGTTCTTC
>TRBD2|TRBJ2-7|TRBV29-1|.
CSVAPGTSGSQNEQYF
TGCAGCGTCGCTCCCGGGACTAGCGGGAGTCAGAACGAGCAGTACTTC
>.|TRBJ2-5|TRBV7-9|.
CASSPDAGLWGETQYF
TGTGCCAGCAGCCCCGATGCGGGACTCTGGGGGGAGACCCAGTACTTC
>.|TRBJ2-1|TRBV5-4|.
CASSQDGGLQFF
TGTGCCAGCAGCCAAGATGGCGGTCTACAGTTCTTC
>.|TRBJ1-2|TRBV27|.
CASRPRSEGLDYGYTF
TGTGCCAGCCGTCCGAGGTCAGAGGGTTTGGACTATGGCTACACCTTC
>TRBD2|TRBJ2-5|TRBV7-8|.
CASSLVGMGELAGEYEQYF
TGTGCCAGCAGCTTAGTGGGGATGGGAGAATTAGCGGGAGAGTATGAGCAGTACTTC
>.|TRBJ2-5|TRBV3-1|once
CASSQAPSGGETQYF
TGTGCCAGCAGCCAAGCGCCTTCCGGGGGAGAGACCCAGTACTTC
>.|TRBJ2-1|TRBV7-2|.
CAIGGPPNEQFF
TGTGCCATCGGGGGGCCCCCTAATGAGCAGTTCTTC
>TRBD1|TRBJ1-2|TRBV20-1|.
CSAKDRLNYGYTF
TGCAGTGCTAAGGACAGGCTAAACTATGGCTACACCTTC
>.|TRBJ2-7|TRBV29-1|few
CSVASDYDEQYF
TGCAGCGTTGCATCCGATTATGACGAGCAGTACTTC
>.|TRBJ2-7|TRBV20-1|few
CSARVPGVLSGEQYF
TGCAGTGCTAGGGTTCCGGGAGTACTCTCGGGGGAGCAGTACTTC
>TRBD1|TRBJ1-1|TRBV5-1|.
CASSRHQGGDTEAFF
TGCGCCAGCAGCCGTCATCAGGGGGGAGACACTGAAGCTTTCTTT
>TRBD2|TRBJ2-7|TRBV7-2|few
CASSLGGAGLNYYEQYF
TGTGCCAGCAGCTTAGGGGGAGCGGGATTAAATTACTACGAGCAGTACTTC
>.|TRBJ1-6|TRBV10-3|.
CAISGPTSGSPLHF
TGTGCCATCAGTGGACCCACGAGCGGTTCACCCCTCCACTTT
>TRBD2|TRBJ2-1|TRBV6-1|.
CASGTSGRKEQFF
TGTGCCAGCGGGACTAGCGGGCGCAAGGAGCAGTTCTTC
>.|TRBJ1-4|TRBV4-3|.
CASSPGESRDEKLFF
TGCGCCAGCAGCCCCGGGGAGTCCCGGGATGAAAAACTGTTTTTT
>.|TRBJ2-7|TRBV7-9|.
CASSDPTDPYEQYF
TGTGCCAGCAGCGACCCGACAGATCCCTACGAGCAGTACTTC
>TRBD1|TRBJ2-5|TRBV29-1|few
CSVRSYRGQVETQYF
TGCAGCGTTCGATCTTACAGGGGGCAGGTAGAGACCCAGTACTTC
>.|TRBJ1-1|TRBV20-1|.
CSASIQQNTEAFF
TGCAGTGCTAGTATACAGCAGAACACTGAAGCTTTCTTT
>.|TRBJ2-3|TRBV20-1|once
CSATYGTGLKYF
TGCAGTGCCACGTATGGCACAGGGCTTAAGTATTTT
>.|TRBJ2-5|TRBV12-3/TRBV12-4|once
CASSLIRDEQYF
TGTGCCAGCAGTTTAATCAGGGATGAGCAGTACTTC
>.|TRBJ2-5|TRBV28|.
CASKSRVETQYF
TGTGCCAGCAAGTCCAGAGTGGAGACCCAGTACTTC
>.|TRBJ2-1|TRBV5-1|.
CASGSVNEQFF
TGCGCCAGCGGCTCCGTCAATGAGCAGTTCTTC
>TRBD2|TRBJ2-3|TRBV7-2|.
CASARRSGGEDTQYF
TGTGCCAGCGCTCGACGTAGCGGGGGGGAAGATACGCAGTATTTT
>TRBD1|TRBJ1-2|TRBV20-1|once
CSASSPGQFHGYTF
TGCAGTGCTAGTAGCCCGGGACAGTTTCATGGCTACACCTTC
>.|TRBJ2-4|TRBV20-1|few
CSASSVGNYKNIQYF
TGCAGTGCTTCAAGCGTCGGGAACTACAAAAACATTCAGTACTTC
>.|TRBJ2-4|TRBV6-2/TRBV6-3|.
CASSSTLLAKNIQYF
TGTGCCAGCAGTTCCACACTTCTAGCCAAAAACATTCAGTACTTC
>.|TRBJ1-2|TRBV9|few
CASSYRLDPKLYGYTF
TGTGCCAGCAGCTATCGCCTGGACCCTAAACTGTATGGCTACACCTTC
>TRBD1|TRBJ2-6|TRBV25-1|few
CASSGGQGAMGANVLTF
TGTGCCAGCAGTGGAGGACAGGGGGCGATGGGGGCCAACGTCCTGACTTTC